This TCR beta chain was recovered during a study of blood T cell repertoires in COVID-19. Background on the study: Samples representing acute and convalescent COVID-19 were sourced from the United States, Italy and Spain.

This CDR3 comprises 15 residues. V lost 4 bases and J 3 bases, leaving 15 bases between the germline ends. Germline V gene lookup returns CDR1 SNHLY and CDR2 FYNNEI. Per the study methods: Nucleated cell number was recorded as an estimate derived from reference gene primer amplification. Some clones are missing from TCRdb's copy, which holds only in-frame ones; the method was immunoSEQ multiplex PCR. V and J calls and clone size are as listed in that table; D and trimming were resolved from the DNA. In the table there are tens of thousands of clones, approximately 77% of which are singletons. Those enrolled in Seattle joined during active infection and were followed longitudinally afterward.

The chain recombines TRBV2 with TRBJ1-1; perhaps TRBD1 as D (6 bases). The specimen was peripheral blood. This sequence originates from a woman between 65 and 79 years old with COVID-19, enrolled during active disease. The CDR3 sequence is CASSVAREGDTEAFF. The CDR3 DNA reads as TGTGCCAGCAGTGTGGCAAGAGAGGGGGACACTGAAGCTTTCTTT.